This record covers a single T cell receptor beta chain. The antigen remains unidentified. These data belong to a study of shared clonotypes between healthy human individuals. Study-wide results and caveats: Among non-shared clonotypes, generation probabilities were lower than among those shared by all four donors. Clonotype sharing across a few donors was observed for 4% to 6.5% of naive CD4 clonotypes. Donor scarcity curtailed the genetic and exposure-history diversity represented herein.

The protocol was immunoSEQ multiplex PCR, while the TCRdb copy is restricted to in-frame clones and leaves out a portion. The sample comprises over a million clones, around three quarters of which are singletons, and 0.61% rests with the top ten. Researchers partitioned CD4+ cells into CD45RA+ naive and CD45RA-negative memory subsets. The CDR3 has 13 residues. Trimming shortened V by 1 base and J by 5 bases, and 9 bases separated the two germline ends. Germline V gene data show CDR1 as SGHTA and CDR2 as FQGNSA. Material: memory CD4+ T cells from PBMCs. As to subset: CD45RA-negative fraction. The chain joins TRBV7-2 to TRBJ2-7; D gene ambiguous. This clonotype originated in a man younger than 30 in good health. Some clones in this sample may be carry-over from other donors' samples. The CDR3: CASSLVPEDEQYF. The CDR3 DNA follows: TGTGCCAGCAGCTTAGTACCCGAAGACGAGCAGTACTTC.